This T cell receptor (beta chain) was sequenced for a study of T-cell reconstitution after alpha-beta-depleted transplantation in children. Unique molecular identifiers were used in preparing the TCRbeta library. Using its own MiXCR run on the PCR reads, TCRdb lists one record per CDR3 protein. The sample lists about 500,000 distinct CDR3 sequences, 32% occurring once. Trimming removed 4 bases at V and 1 base at J, with 11 bases between. The CDR3 has 14 amino acids. Germline V CDR1 and CDR2: SGHTS, YDEGEE. The clonotype was recovered from a human donor who donated a stem cell graft to a child with aplastic anemia. The material sequenced was PBMCs from the stem cell graft donor, taken from the stem cell graft. The rearrangement uses TRBV5-8 and TRBJ2-5; D gene uncertain. For the CDR3, the DNA is TGTGCCAGCAGCGGTGATCCTACCCAAGAGACCCAGTACTTC. Translation: CASSGDPTQETQYF.